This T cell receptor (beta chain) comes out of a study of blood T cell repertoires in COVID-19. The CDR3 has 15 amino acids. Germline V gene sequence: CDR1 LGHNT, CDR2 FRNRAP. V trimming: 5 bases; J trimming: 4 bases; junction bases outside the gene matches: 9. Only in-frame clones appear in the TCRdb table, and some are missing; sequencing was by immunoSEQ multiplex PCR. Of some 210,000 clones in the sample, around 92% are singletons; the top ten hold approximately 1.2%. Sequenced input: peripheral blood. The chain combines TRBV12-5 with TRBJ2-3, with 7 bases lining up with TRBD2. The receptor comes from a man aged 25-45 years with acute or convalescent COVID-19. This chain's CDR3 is CASGLEAGFADTQYF. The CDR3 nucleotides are TGTGCTAGTGGTCTGGAAGCGGGGTTCGCAGATACGCAGTATTTT. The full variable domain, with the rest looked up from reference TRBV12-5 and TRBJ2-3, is DARVTQTPRHKVTEMGQEVTMRCQPILGHNTVFWYRQTMMQGLELLAYFRNRAPLDDSGMPKDRFSAEMPDATLATLKIQPSEPRDSAVYFCASGLEAGFADTQYFGPGTRLTVL.